This T cell receptor beta chain derives from a study of CD8 T cells in Susac syndrome. This CDR3 is built from 12 residues. V was cut by 8 bases and J by 7 bases, with 11 bases left in between. Germline CDR1 reads SGHVS; CDR2 reads FQNEAQ. The patients serving as multiple sclerosis controls were treatment-naive. They had stable or active relapsing-remitting disease and fulfilled revised McDonald criteria. The CD8+ and CD4+ T cells were negatively isolated, with the TEMRA cells enriched by FACS. Random hexamers were used to reverse transcribe 0.5 to 1 ug of RNA. Amplification of TCR beta CDR3 used immunoSEQ multiplex PCR across 54 Vbeta and 13 Jbeta. TCRdb itself ran the immunoSEQ multiplex PCR reads through MiXCR, one entry per CDR3 protein. The repertoire includes about 140,000 distinct CDR3 sequences, about 95% of them detected once, and 0.11% sits in the top ten.

The source is a human donor with multiple sclerosis. The chain combines TRBV7-8 with TRBJ2-2; D may correspond to TRBD1 or TRBD2 (5 bases each). Sequencing was performed on CD4+ T cells from PBMCs. CDR3 nucleotide sequence: TGTGCCAGCGGGACGGAGTTCGGGGAGCTGTTTTTT. This translates into CASGTEFGELFF. Based on the CDR3 plus reference TRBV7-8 and TRBJ2-2, the full variable domain is GAGVSQSPRYKVAKRGQDVALRCDPISGHVSLFWYQQALGQGPEFLTYFQNEAQLDKSGLPSDRFFAERPEGSVSTLKIQRTQQEDSAVYLCASGTEFGELFFGEGSRLTVL.